Reported below is one T cell receptor (beta chain). The CDR3 has 17 amino acids. J gave up 2 bases and V 2 bases, and 9 bases lay outside the gene matches. CDR1 and CDR2 (germline): MDHEN, SYDVKM. This specimen comes from a study of blood T cell repertoires in COVID-19. In the study overall: Donors in the United States, Italy and Spain gave samples during acute or convalescent COVID-19. PBMCs, B-cell-depleted T cells, or T cells were the source of the cDNA or gDNA that made up the material.

As handled by the study authors: Amplification with reference gene primers provided the estimates of nucleated cell counts. Sequencing was performed with immunoSEQ multiplex PCR; in TCRdb, only in-frame clones are kept and a portion is missing. V, J and clone size reflect that table, while D and trimming were determined from the DNA. This table holds 140,000 to 150,000 clones, 65% to 85% found once. The origin of this receptor is a woman in her 50s with acute or convalescent COVID-19. What was sequenced was peripheral blood. The rearrangement links TRBV28 to TRBJ1-2; 9 bases line up with TRBD1. The CDR3 DNA follows: TGTGCCAGCAGTTTACCGACAGGGGGAAGTCGGAACTATGGCTACACCTTC. As protein: CASSLPTGGSRNYGYTF.